These T cell receptor beta chains were read from a single sample in a study of CD8 T cells in Susac syndrome. TCRdb reanalysed the immunoSEQ multiplex PCR reads using MiXCR and keeps one entry per CDR3 protein. Among 180,000 or so distinct CDR3 sequences, more than 90% were seen once, and the ten largest hold 0.11% to 0.15%. Sequencing was carried out using CD4+ T cells from PBMCs. The receptors here all came from a human donor in good health. Both conserved end residues are part of each CDR3. Each record gives: J gene, clone size, V gene, D gene, CDR3 DNA, CDR3 protein. A D gene is named only where the DNA matches it firmly. The listing skips clone size in some rows; elsewhere it reads once, few, many or a size class.

j_gene: TRBJ2-7; abundance: .; v_gene: TRBV7-9; d_gene: TRBD1; CDR3nt: TGTGCCAGCAGCCCCATGGACAGGGGGCTAACCTACGAGCAGTACTTC; CDR3aa: CASSPMDRGLTYEQYF
j_gene: TRBJ2-1; abundance: .; v_gene: TRBV12-3/TRBV12-4; d_gene: .; CDR3nt: TGTGCCAGCAGTTTAGGGCCGGGGACTGAGAATGAGCAGTTCTTC; CDR3aa: CASSLGPGTENEQFF
j_gene: TRBJ1-1; abundance: .; v_gene: TRBV6-5; d_gene: .; CDR3nt: TGTGCCAGCAGTTACGGAGGGAACACTGAAGCTTTCTTT; CDR3aa: CASSYGGNTEAFF
j_gene: TRBJ2-3; abundance: .; v_gene: TRBV29-1; d_gene: TRBD2; CDR3nt: TGCAGCGTAGCGACTAGCGGGGGGTCTGATACGCAGTATTTT; CDR3aa: CSVATSGGSDTQYF
j_gene: TRBJ2-5; abundance: .; v_gene: TRBV7-9; d_gene: .; CDR3nt: TGTGCCAGCAGCTTACTCTCGGGCCGAGAGACCCAGTACTTC; CDR3aa: CASSLLSGRETQYF
j_gene: TRBJ2-1; abundance: .; v_gene: TRBV5-4; d_gene: .; CDR3nt: TGTGCCAGCAGCTTGTCTGGCGGGCCACGATACAATGAGCAGTTCTTC; CDR3aa: CASSLSGGPRYNEQFF
j_gene: TRBJ2-1; abundance: .; v_gene: TRBV5-1; d_gene: .; CDR3nt: TGCGCCAGCAGCCTCAGGGGCCCAGGGGACAATGAGCAGTTCTTC; CDR3aa: CASSLRGPGDNEQFF
j_gene: TRBJ1-5; abundance: .; v_gene: TRBV20-1; d_gene: TRBD1; CDR3nt: TGCAGTGCTAGGACAGGGAGCAATCAGCCCCAGCATTTT; CDR3aa: CSARTGSNQPQHF
j_gene: TRBJ2-7; abundance: .; v_gene: TRBV15; d_gene: .; CDR3nt: TGTGCCACCAGCAAGATGCGCCAGGCCTACGAGCAGTACTTC; CDR3aa: CATSKMRQAYEQYF
j_gene: TRBJ2-3; abundance: .; v_gene: TRBV20-1; d_gene: .; CDR3nt: TGCAGTGCTACCGGCCACGTGGAAACAGATACGCAGTATTTT; CDR3aa: CSATGHVETDTQYF
j_gene: TRBJ2-2; abundance: .; v_gene: TRBV9; d_gene: TRBD2; CDR3nt: TGTGCCAGCAGCGTATTCAGCGGGGGGGCTAGCCCCACCGGGGAGCTGTTTTTT; CDR3aa: CASSVFSGGASPTGELFF
j_gene: TRBJ1-5; abundance: .; v_gene: TRBV3-1; d_gene: .; CDR3nt: TGTGCCAGCAGCCATCGAGGGAACAATCAGCCCCAGCATTTT; CDR3aa: CASSHRGNNQPQHF
j_gene: TRBJ1-5; abundance: .; v_gene: TRBV28; d_gene: .; CDR3nt: TGTGCCAGCAGTGTAATCAGGGGCAATCAGCCCCAGCATTTT; CDR3aa: CASSVIRGNQPQHF
j_gene: TRBJ2-7; abundance: .; v_gene: TRBV18; d_gene: TRBD1; CDR3nt: TGTGCCAGCTCTCCGAGGACAGGGGAGTACGAGCAGTACTTC; CDR3aa: CASSPRTGEYEQYF
j_gene: TRBJ2-5; abundance: .; v_gene: TRBV5-1; d_gene: .; CDR3nt: TGCGCCAGCAGCCCACAGGGTTTTGAGACCCAGTACTTC; CDR3aa: CASSPQGFETQYF
j_gene: TRBJ2-5; abundance: .; v_gene: TRBV7-9; d_gene: .; CDR3nt: TGTGCCAGCAGCTTACGACAGTCCTCCTGGGAGACCCAGTACTTC; CDR3aa: CASSLRQSSWETQYF
j_gene: TRBJ2-3; abundance: .; v_gene: TRBV6-2/TRBV6-3; d_gene: .; CDR3nt: TGTGCCAGCAGAAAGTACTACAGTAGCACAGATACGCAGTATTTT; CDR3aa: CASRKYYSSTDTQYF
j_gene: TRBJ1-1; abundance: .; v_gene: TRBV5-4; d_gene: .; CDR3nt: TGTGCCAGCAGCTCAACAGGGAAGACTGAAGCTTTCTTT; CDR3aa: CASSSTGKTEAFF
j_gene: TRBJ2-3; abundance: once; v_gene: TRBV9; d_gene: TRBD2; CDR3nt: TGTGCCAGCAGCTCCGCGGGGGGGCCAGGTACGCAGTATTTT; CDR3aa: CASSSAGGPGTQYF
j_gene: TRBJ2-5; abundance: .; v_gene: TRBV30; d_gene: TRBD2; CDR3nt: TGTGCCTGGAGCGACGGGGGGGTGCTTCAAGAGACCCAGTACTTC; CDR3aa: CAWSDGGVLQETQYF
j_gene: TRBJ2-7; abundance: few; v_gene: TRBV6-1; d_gene: .; CDR3nt: TGTGCCAGCAGCCCCCTAGAGCCAGGGCTCCGCTACGAGCAGTACTTC; CDR3aa: CASSPLEPGLRYEQYF
j_gene: TRBJ1-5; abundance: .; v_gene: TRBV12-3/TRBV12-4; d_gene: .; CDR3nt: TGTGCCAGCAGTCTGGACAGATTCAATCAGCCCCAGCATTTT; CDR3aa: CASSLDRFNQPQHF
j_gene: TRBJ2-5; abundance: .; v_gene: TRBV7-9; d_gene: TRBD2; CDR3nt: TGTGCCAGCAGCTTAGGTGCGGGGGGGCAGGAGACCCAGTACTTC; CDR3aa: CASSLGAGGQETQYF
j_gene: TRBJ2-7; abundance: once; v_gene: TRBV6-7; d_gene: TRBD2; CDR3nt: TGTGCCAGCAGCGAATTAGCGGGGGGCCCCTTCCTCGAGCAGTACTTC; CDR3aa: CASSELAGGPFLEQYF
j_gene: TRBJ1-1; abundance: .; v_gene: TRBV7-9; d_gene: .; CDR3nt: TGTGCCAGCAGCTTAGCGCTCGGGGGTTTCACTGAAGCTTTCTTT; CDR3aa: CASSLALGGFTEAFF
j_gene: TRBJ1-4; abundance: .; v_gene: TRBV5-4; d_gene: .; CDR3nt: TGTGCCAGCAGCTTGGACGGCTTCAATGAAAAACTGTTTTTT; CDR3aa: CASSLDGFNEKLFF
j_gene: TRBJ1-5; abundance: .; v_gene: TRBV30; d_gene: TRBD1; CDR3nt: TGTGCCTGGAGTCCAGGGGGCCTGGGTTATCCCCAGCATTTT; CDR3aa: CAWSPGGLGYPQHF
j_gene: TRBJ2-7; abundance: .; v_gene: TRBV4-1; d_gene: .; CDR3nt: TGCGCCAGCAGCCAAGATGCTGGGGTGGGAGAGCAGTACTTC; CDR3aa: CASSQDAGVGEQYF
j_gene: TRBJ2-3; abundance: .; v_gene: TRBV11-2; d_gene: TRBD2; CDR3nt: TGTGCCAGCAGCTTAGATCGGGTAGCGGGGGCCGATACGCAGTATTTT; CDR3aa: CASSLDRVAGADTQYF
j_gene: TRBJ1-1; abundance: .; v_gene: TRBV7-2; d_gene: .; CDR3nt: TGTGCCAGCAGCTCCGGACAAAGGTTGTCAGCTTTCTTT; CDR3aa: CASSSGQRLSAFF
j_gene: TRBJ2-6; abundance: .; v_gene: TRBV20-1; d_gene: .; CDR3nt: TGCAGTGCTAGTGGGAGGCCTGGGGCCAACGTCCTGACTTTC; CDR3aa: CSASGRPGANVLTF
j_gene: TRBJ2-6; abundance: .; v_gene: TRBV5-1; d_gene: .; CDR3nt: TGCGCCAGCAGCTTGTATGTCGCAGCTGGGGCCAACGTCCTGACTTTC; CDR3aa: CASSLYVAAGANVLTF
j_gene: TRBJ1-2; abundance: .; v_gene: TRBV29-1; d_gene: TRBD1; CDR3nt: TGCAGCGTTGATAGACAGGGGAGTGAAGGCTACACCTTC; CDR3aa: CSVDRQGSEGYTF
j_gene: TRBJ2-7; abundance: .; v_gene: TRBV12-3/TRBV12-4; d_gene: TRBD2; CDR3nt: TGTGCCAGCAGTCAGGGAGGGGAGTACGAGCAGTACTTC; CDR3aa: CASSQGGEYEQYF
j_gene: TRBJ2-5; abundance: .; v_gene: TRBV5-6; d_gene: .; CDR3nt: TGTGCCAGCAGGGGGACTTCCGAGACCCAGTACTTC; CDR3aa: CASRGTSETQYF
j_gene: TRBJ1-1; abundance: .; v_gene: TRBV29-1; d_gene: .; CDR3nt: TGCAGCGTTGCCGGCGGCGAACGCACTGAAGCTTTCTTT; CDR3aa: CSVAGGERTEAFF
j_gene: TRBJ2-1; abundance: .; v_gene: TRBV20-1; d_gene: .; CDR3nt: TGCAGTGCGCCACGGGCACAGTACAATGAGCAGTTCTTC; CDR3aa: CSAPRAQYNEQFF
j_gene: TRBJ2-7; abundance: once; v_gene: TRBV10-3; d_gene: TRBD1; CDR3nt: TGTGCCATCAGTGGACAGGGGGCGATAGACGAGCAGTACTTC; CDR3aa: CAISGQGAIDEQYF
j_gene: TRBJ2-1; abundance: .; v_gene: TRBV20-1; d_gene: TRBD2; CDR3nt: TGCAGTGCGATCCTATTAGCGGGGGATTACAATGAGCAGTTCTTC; CDR3aa: CSAILLAGDYNEQFF
j_gene: TRBJ1-1; abundance: .; v_gene: TRBV4-3; d_gene: .; CDR3nt: TGCGCCAGCAGCCTAGGGTGGGACACTGAAGCTTTCTTT; CDR3aa: CASSLGWDTEAFF
j_gene: TRBJ2-5; abundance: many; v_gene: TRBV7-9; d_gene: TRBD2; CDR3nt: TGTGCCAGCAGTCTAGCGGGGGGCCAAGAGACCCAGTACTTC; CDR3aa: CASSLAGGQETQYF
j_gene: TRBJ2-1; abundance: .; v_gene: TRBV2; d_gene: .; CDR3nt: TGTGCCAGCAATCGGGACAACTACAATGAGCAGTTCTTC; CDR3aa: CASNRDNYNEQFF
j_gene: TRBJ2-3; abundance: .; v_gene: TRBV7-2; d_gene: TRBD2; CDR3nt: TGTGCCAGCAGGGGTACTAGCGGGGGCCCCCGGACGCAGTATTTT; CDR3aa: CASRGTSGGPRTQYF
j_gene: TRBJ1-4; abundance: .; v_gene: TRBV25-1; d_gene: .; CDR3nt: TGTGCCAGCAGTGAGAGGAATACTAATGAAAAACTGTTTTTT; CDR3aa: CASSERNTNEKLFF
j_gene: TRBJ2-1; abundance: .; v_gene: TRBV2; d_gene: TRBD2; CDR3nt: TGTGCCAGCTCCAGCGGGGGGCTTTCCTACAATGAGCAGTTCTTC; CDR3aa: CASSSGGLSYNEQFF
j_gene: TRBJ2-3; abundance: .; v_gene: TRBV5-1; d_gene: TRBD2; CDR3nt: TGCGCCAGCAGCCCCGGACTAGCGGGGGATGCAGATACGCAGTATTTT; CDR3aa: CASSPGLAGDADTQYF
j_gene: TRBJ1-1; abundance: once; v_gene: TRBV30; d_gene: .; CDR3nt: TGTGCCTGGAGTACACCGGGCCCGGAGTCAGCTTTCTTT; CDR3aa: CAWSTPGPESAFF
j_gene: TRBJ1-2; abundance: .; v_gene: TRBV3-1; d_gene: TRBD1; CDR3nt: TGTGCCAGCAGCCAAGCTTGGACAGGGAACACGGGAGGCTACACCTTC; CDR3aa: CASSQAWTGNTGGYTF
j_gene: TRBJ1-1; abundance: .; v_gene: TRBV6-2/TRBV6-3; d_gene: TRBD1; CDR3nt: TGTGCCAGCACCCCGCGGCAGGGGGGCCCCTTCACTGAAGCTTTCTTT; CDR3aa: CASTPRQGGPFTEAFF
j_gene: TRBJ2-6; abundance: .; v_gene: TRBV12-3/TRBV12-4; d_gene: .; CDR3nt: TGTGCCAGCAGTTTAAGAGGGGCCACCTCTGGGGCCAACGTCCTGACTTTC; CDR3aa: CASSLRGATSGANVLTF
j_gene: TRBJ2-3; abundance: .; v_gene: TRBV4-3; d_gene: .; CDR3nt: TGCGCCAGCAGCCAAGAGGGGACAACCGGCACAGATACGCAGTATTTT; CDR3aa: CASSQEGTTGTDTQYF
j_gene: TRBJ1-1; abundance: few; v_gene: TRBV4-2; d_gene: .; CDR3nt: TGTGCCAGCAGCCAAGATTGGGACACTGAAGCTTTCTTT; CDR3aa: CASSQDWDTEAFF
j_gene: TRBJ2-3; abundance: .; v_gene: TRBV5-4; d_gene: .; CDR3nt: TGTGCCAGCAGCTTGGAGGCCAAACGACAAGATACGCAGTATTTT; CDR3aa: CASSLEAKRQDTQYF
j_gene: TRBJ1-5; abundance: .; v_gene: TRBV12-3/TRBV12-4; d_gene: TRBD1; CDR3nt: TGTGCCAGCACCCCGACAGGGGGCCTTCAGCCCCAGCATTTT; CDR3aa: CASTPTGGLQPQHF